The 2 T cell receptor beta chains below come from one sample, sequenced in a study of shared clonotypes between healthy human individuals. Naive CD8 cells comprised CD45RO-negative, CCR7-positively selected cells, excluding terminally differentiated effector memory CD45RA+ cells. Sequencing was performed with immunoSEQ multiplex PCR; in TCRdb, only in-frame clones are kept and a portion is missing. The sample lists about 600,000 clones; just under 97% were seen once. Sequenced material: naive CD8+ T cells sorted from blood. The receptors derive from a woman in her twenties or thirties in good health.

The CDR3 nucleotides read TGTGCCAGCAGTTTACACGGTAGAAACACCGGGGAGCTGTTTTTT. Its translation is CASSLHGRNTGELFF. The V call is TRBV27, the J call TRBJ2-2, with D unresolved. V was cut by 2 bases and J by 2 bases, with 9 bases left in between. There are 15 residues in the CDR3. CDR1 MNHEY and CDR2 SMNVEV come from the germline V gene (reference sequence).

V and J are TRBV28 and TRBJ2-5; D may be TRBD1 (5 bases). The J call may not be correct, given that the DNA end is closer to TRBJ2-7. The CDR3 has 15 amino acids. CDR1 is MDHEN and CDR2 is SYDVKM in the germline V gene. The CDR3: CASSTPRAGYDEQYF. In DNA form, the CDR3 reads TGTGCCAGCTCCACCCCCAGGGCAGGGTATGACGAGCAGTACTTC.